This TCR beta chain was captured by sequencing in a study of T-cell memory formation after mild COVID-19. Study overall: Clusters were largely donor specific.

General observations from the study: Cross-reactive memory appears to have joined, as suggested by some responding clones showing up in pre-infection memory. Second-wave clones with a day 37 peak had unconfirmed SARS-CoV-2 specificity.

About this clonotype: Its antigen remains unknown.

TCRdb re-analysed the 5' RACE reads in MiXCR, keeping a single row per CDR3 protein. The repertoire holds about 90,000 distinct CDR3 sequences, with over 12% as singletons. The V gene's germline CDR1 is SEHNR and CDR2 FQNEAQ (reference sequence). This CDR3 region has 15 residues. The trim removed 5 bases at V and 5 bases at J, leaving 10 bases unmatched. The origin of this receptor is a man aged 18-30 years who had mild COVID-19 (a few samples of this study predate the infection). Cell type and time point are not known. This chain connects TRBV7-9 to TRBJ2-5; 8 bases are a match to TRBD1. The material sequenced was PBMCs or a T cell subset sorted from them (not recorded which). The CDR3 DNA follows: TGTGCCAGCAGCCCCACCCCAGGGGGCTCGGAGACCCAGTACTTC. Its translation: CASSPTPGGSETQYF.